A single sample is the source of the 17 T cell receptor beta chains below, sequenced in a study of beta chain features in type 1 diabetes. Whole-study results and caveats: All four CD4+ subsets from Type 1 diabetes patients carried moderately but significantly shorter TCRB CDR3s.

The entirety of the isolated RNA underwent reverse transcription, so expressed TCRB transcripts were sequenced. Method: immunoSEQ multiplex PCR; TCRdb's copy keeps in-frame clones and lacks some. The sample holds fewer than 400,000 clones, 9.3% seen once. These receptors have no identified antigens. The source material was central memory CD4+ T cells from blood. Source of these receptors: a man aged 25 to 45 with type 1 diabetes.

Remarks on this clone: Other DNA sequences from this sample encode an identical CDR3 as well. V and J are TRBV7-2 and TRBJ1-1, with a possible D match to TRBD1 (5 bases). CDR3 length: 13 amino acids. CDR1 is SGHTA and CDR2 is FQGNSA in the germline V gene. Trimming stripped 2 bases from V and 3 bases from J, with 7 bases between. The CDR3 sequence is CASSLTGDTEAFF. The CDR3 coding sequence is TGTGCCAGCAGCTTAACGGGGGACACTGAAGCTTTCTTT.

The rearrangement uses TRBV2 and TRBJ1-5; no clear D. Looked up from germline, CDR1 is SNHLY and CDR2 is FYNNEI. This CDR3 has 12 amino acids. V was pared by 3 bases and J by 11 bases, with 11 bases between. The CDR3 nucleotides are TGTGCCAGCAGTGACTCCGGACCGGCCCAGCATTTT. Amino acids: CASSDSGPAQHF.

This clone was counted a few times. This rearrangement joins TRBV29-1 to TRBJ2-7; 10 bases align to TRBD1. Trimming at V came to 4 bases and at J to 6 bases, leaving 3 bases not matched to a gene. Germline V gene lookup returns CDR1 SQVTM and CDR2 ANQGSEA. This CDR3 is built from 12 residues. The CDR3 loop is CSVGQGAGEQYF. The CDR3 nucleotides read TGCAGCGTTGGACAGGGGGCGGGCGAGCAGTACTTC.

The V and J genes are TRBV14 and TRBJ1-2; TRBD1 matches at 7 bases. V lost 0 bases to trimming and J lost 7 bases; unmatched junction nucleotides: 8. Per germline, CDR1 SGHDN and CDR2 FVKESK. The CDR3 has 15 residues. The CDR3 is CASSQDGVTGSGYTF. The CDR3, as DNA: TGTGCCAGCAGCCAAGATGGTGTGACAGGGAGTGGCTACACCTTC.

This clone was found a few times. The rearrangement links TRBV29-1 to TRBJ1-4, with D unresolved. The length of the CDR3 is 14 residues. Germline lookup yields CDR1 SQVTM and CDR2 ANQGSEA. V was pared by 3 bases and J by 5 bases, with 13 bases between. The CDR3 nucleotides read TGCAGCGTTGATGGCCACAGAGCAAATGAAAAACTGTTTTTT. Its protein product is CSVDGHRANEKLFF. The entire variable domain, with the rest obtained from reference TRBV29-1 and TRBJ1-4, is as follows: SAVISQKPSRDICQRGTSLTIQCQVDSQVTMMFWYRQQPGQSLTLIATANQGSEATYESGFVIDKFPISRPNLTFSTLTVSNMSPEDSSIYLCSVDGHRANEKLFFGSGTQLSVL.

With respect to this clone: The same CDR3 is also encoded by other DNA sequences in this sample. V usage is TRBV7-9 and J usage is TRBJ1-6, with D perhaps matching TRBD1 (5 bases). The V gene's germline CDR1 is SEHNR and CDR2 FQNEAQ (reference sequence). The CDR3 has 13 residues. V lost 2 bases to trimming and J lost 10 bases, with 9 bases between them. CDR3 DNA sequence: TGTGCCAGCAGCTTACTGGGGGACTCACCCCTCCACTTT. Amino acid sequence: CASSLLGDSPLHF.

This clone has a handful of counts. The sample contains more than one DNA sequence encoding this CDR3. This sequence joins TRBV5-1 and TRBJ2-7, with 7 bases lining up with TRBD1. The V segment lost 0 bases and the J segment 0 bases; nucleotides outside the gene matches: 3. The CDR3 runs to 15 residues. Germline values: CDR1 SGHRS, CDR2 YFSETQ. CDR3 protein: CASSLGQGVSYEQYF. In DNA, the CDR3 is TGCGCCAGCAGCTTGGGGCAGGGGGTCTCCTACGAGCAGTACTTC.

This clone occurred many times. The genes are TRBV30 and TRBJ2-7, with a tentative D call TRBD1 (6 bases). Germline CDR1 GTSNPN, CDR2 SVGIG (reference sequence). The CDR3 is made up of 12 amino acids. V was trimmed by 4 bases and J by 2 bases, leaving 9 bases between them. This CDR3 is CAWNRDPYEQYF. CDR3 in DNA: TGTGCCTGGAACAGGGACCCCTACGAGCAGTACTTC.

The chain uses TRBV7-9 and TRBJ2-3, with D possibly being TRBD2 (6 bases). CDR3 length: 14 residues. The V end was cut by 5 bases, the J end by 0 bases, with 9 bases between. From germline, CDR1 is SEHNR and CDR2 FQNEAQ (reference sequence). This CDR3 reads CASSREQSTDTQYF. CDR3 nucleotide sequence: TGTGCCAGCAGCCGGGAGCAAAGCACAGATACGCAGTATTTT.

Only a few counts were recorded for this clone. V and J are TRBV19 and TRBJ1-2; 8 positions match TRBD1. CDR1 and CDR2 from the germline V gene are LNHDA and SQIVND (reference sequence). CDR3 length equals 13 residues. V lost 3 bases to trimming and J lost 12 bases; unmatched junction nucleotides: 9. The CDR3 nucleotides read TGTGCCAGTAGTATCGTGGACAGGGAGCGGCACACCTTC. This translates into CASSIVDRERHTF. The whole variable domain, remainder taken from reference TRBV19 and TRBJ1-2, is DGGITQSPKYLFRKEGQNVTLSCEQNLNHDAMYWYRQDPGQGLRLIYYSQIVNDFQKGDIAEGYSVSREKKESFPLTVTSAQKNPTAFYLCASSIVDRERHTFGSGTRLTVV.

This clone was seen only a few times. The gene calls are TRBV27 and TRBJ2-7; the D is unclear. Germline V gene data show CDR1 as MNHEY and CDR2 as SMNVEV (reference sequence). Trimming took 4 bases from V and 9 from J, leaving 10 bases between them. The CDR3 has 11 amino acids. CDR3 sequence: CASSSPIRQYF. The CDR3 DNA reads TGTGCCAGCAGTTCCCCCATTCGGCAGTACTTC.

This clone was counted between two and nine times. The J gene is TRBJ2-7, the V gene TRBV6-5; TRBD1 is a possible D gene (5 bases). CDR1 MNHEY and CDR2 SVGAGI come from the germline V gene. The germline V and J ends were trimmed by 5 bases and 3 bases, with 14 bases remaining between them. The CDR3 covers 14 residues. The CDR3 nucleotides read TGTGCCAGCAGTGACCAGGGTCCCCTCTACGAGCAGTACTTC. This codes for CASSDQGPLYEQYF.

J is TRBJ2-3 and V is TRBV11-2; a possible D gene is TRBD1 (5 bases). V was cut by 5 bases and J by 7 bases, with 10 bases left in between. This CDR3 comprises 12 residues. Germline V CDR1 and CDR2: SGHAT, FQNNGV. The CDR3 DNA follows: TGTGCCAGCAGCCCAGACAGAAATACGCAGTATTTT. Amino acid sequence: CASSPDRNTQYF.

This clone was counted only a few times. This chain joins TRBV7-8 and TRBJ2-3; TRBD1 aligns across 7 bases. The CDR3 has 15 residues. The V and J ends lost 5 bases and 2 bases, in that order; junction bases with no gene match: 7. Germline V gives CDR1 SGHVS, CDR2 FQNEAQ. CDR3 nucleotides: TGTGCCAGCAGCCCGACAGGGCAGCCCACAGATACGCAGTATTTT. Translating it yields CASSPTGQPTDTQYF.

This clone occurred a few times. This sequence joins TRBV12-5 and TRBJ2-3; 9 bases match TRBD1. The trim removed 2 bases at V and 6 bases at J, leaving 9 bases unmatched. The CDR3 is 16 amino acids. Per germline, CDR1 LGHNT and CDR2 FRNRAP. The DNA for the CDR3 is TGTGCTAGTGGTTTGAGACAGGGGGGATCTTGGGATACGCAGTATTTT. This codes for CASGLRQGGSWDTQYF.

This clone was found many times. The rearrangement joins TRBV10-2 to TRBJ2-2; perhaps TRBD2 as D (6 bases). Between the trimmed V and J ends, which lost 8 bases and 1 base, there was a span of 14 bases. This CDR3 has 15 residues. CDR1 and CDR2 (germline): WSHSY, SAAADI. CDR3 loop: CASSLGRGNTGELFF. DNA for the CDR3: TGCGCCAGCTCCCTGGGGCGGGGGAACACCGGGGAGCTGTTTTTT.

This clone was seen repeatedly, ten times or more. The rearrangement joins TRBV9 to TRBJ1-6; D not resolved. The germline V gene has CDR1 SGDLS and CDR2 YYNGEE. The CDR3 is made up of 15 amino acids. V was cut by 0 bases and J by 7 bases, with 11 bases left in between. In DNA form, the CDR3 reads TGTGCCAGCAGCGTAGACTTAATCGGGAATTCACCCCTCCACTTT. It encodes CASSVDLIGNSPLHF.